Reported below is one T cell receptor beta chain. No antigen is known for it. The assay was immunoSEQ multiplex PCR, and TCRdb's table has in-frame clones only and misses some. The table has about 76,000 clones, about 80% seen once. These data come from a study of OX40 agonist ivuxolimab in advanced cancers. Overall study: Ivuxolimab doses were 0.01, 0.1, 0.3, 1.5, 3 or 10 mg/kg every 2 weeks. Every patient in dose escalation had hepatocellular carcinoma, melanoma, renal cell or head and neck cancer. The dose-escalation cohort was over 65% male, with a mean age of 60 years, ranging about 23 to 79.

Study conclusions and caveats: Among some nonresponders, normalized T-cell clonal expansion was also low.

Looked up from germline, CDR1 is MNHNS and CDR2 is SASEGT. The CDR3 runs 13 residues. This chain uses TRBV6-1 with TRBJ1-6; D gene unclear. The sample here was CD4+ or CD8+ T cells sorted from blood, taken in a trial of the OX40 agonist ivuxolimab. This TCR was recovered from an adult with an advanced solid tumor such as melanoma, head and neck, liver or kidney cancer. The CDR3 region has the DNA TGTGCTTCGACGGCAGGCCTAAATTCACCCCTCCACTTT. This gives the protein CASTAGLNSPLHF.